Following are 3 T cell receptor beta chains from one sample sequenced in a study of CD8 T cells in ankylosing spondylitis. Study results and limitations: Ankylosing spondylitis blood seemed to carry a telltale TCR beta motif made of several highly homologous variants.

TCRdb re-analysed the 5' RACE reads in MiXCR, keeping a single row per CDR3 protein. The repertoire holds 700,000 or so distinct CDR3 sequences, with around a fifth as singletons. For these TCRs, the target antigens are not known. Sequencing was performed on blood, either unsorted or a sorted T cell fraction (not recorded which). These receptors were obtained from a male donor with ankylosing spondylitis.

The V and J genes are TRBV3-1 and TRBJ1-5; D not resolved. The germline V gene encodes CDR1 LGHDT and CDR2 YNNKEL (reference sequence). The CDR3 contains 13 residues. The V and J ends lost 2 bases and 12 bases respectively, with 14 bases between them. The CDR3 loop is CASSQLAGGFQHF. CDR3 in DNA: TGTGCCAGCAGCCAATTGGCGGGCGGCTTCCAGCATTTT.

This clonotype was observed a few times. The chain employs TRBV6-2 or TRBV6-3 and TRBJ2-2; TRBD2 aligns across 7 bases. V shed 1 base, J shed 5 bases, and the junction held 10 bases outside the gene matches. This CDR3 spans 17 amino acids. Germline V gene sequence: CDR1 MNHEY, CDR2 SVGEGT. CDR3 in amino acids: CASSYYAVVSGTGELFF. For the CDR3, the DNA is TGTGCCAGCAGTTACTACGCCGTGGTTAGCGGGACCGGGGAGCTGTTTTTT.

This clonotype was seen a handful of times. The rearrangement uses TRBV7-4 and TRBJ1-4; D ambiguous. Germline V gene data show CDR1 as SGHVT and CDR2 as SQSDAQ. V lost 5 bases and J lost 8, with 15 bases in between. The CDR3 is 14 residues long. DNA of the CDR3: TGTGCCAGCAGCCAGGACGGCAGACACGAAAAACTGTTTTTT. This encodes CASSQDGRHEKLFF.